The entry below describes one T cell receptor beta chain. The target antigen is unknown. The data belong to a study of cytomegalovirus exposure and HLA in healthy donors. Points from the study as a whole: Researchers catalogued under 200 TCR beta chains as cytomegalovirus-associated. Reportedly, cytomegalovirus status was diagnosed with high sensitivity and specificity. A few CMV-associated chains were confirmed in vitro to be specific for CMV antigens.

Only in-frame clones appear in the TCRdb table, and some are missing; sequencing was by immunoSEQ multiplex PCR. The sample comprises tens of thousands of clones, about 93% of which are singletons, and roughly 0.63% rests with the top ten. This CDR3 contains 13 residues. The V end lost 10 bases, the J end lost 8 bases, and 20 bases lay between the germline ends. Germline V gene data show CDR1 as SNHLY and CDR2 as FYNNEI. The origin of this receptor is a young woman in good health and CMV-seronegative. The chain links TRBV2 to TRBJ1-2; weak D call: TRBD1 (5 bases). Sequenced material: PBMCs. CDR3 loop: CATLKGVRGGYTF. For the CDR3, the DNA is TGTGCCACCCTAAAAGGGGTCCGAGGCGGCTACACCTTC.